These 21 T cell receptor beta chains share one sample of origin, sequenced in a study of T cell responses to AZD1222 COVID-19 vaccine. Repertoires were generated with immunoSEQ multiplex PCR, while TCRdb's copy carries only in-frame clones and drops some. This sample has over 100,000 clones; 70% to 90% occur once, and the top ten carry under 4.5%. This specimen consisted of peripheral blood, obtained on day 0 of AZD1222 vaccination. All receptors come from an adult in good health.

The chain joins TRBV4-3 to TRBJ2-7; D may match TRBD1 or TRBD2 (5 bases each). The CDR3 spans 14 residues. Germline V CDR1 and CDR2: LGHNA, YSLEER. Deletions cut 1 base from V and 3 bases from J, with 10 bases between. DNA for the CDR3: TGCGCCAGCAGCCAAGGAGGGGACGGCTACGAGCAGTACTTC. Protein: CASSQGGDGYEQYF.

The chain combines TRBV9 with TRBJ1-2, with D tentatively TRBD1 (6 bases). CDR3 length equals 15 residues. In germline, CDR1 is SGDLS, CDR2 YYNGEE. V was cut by 4 bases and J by 4 bases, with 17 bases left in between. This chain's CDR3 is CASSSADRSPYGYTF. In DNA form, the CDR3 reads TGTGCCAGCAGCTCAGCCGACAGGAGTCCCTATGGCTACACCTTC.

The chain has TRBV4-2 and TRBJ2-3; tentatively, D is TRBD2 (6 bases). The CDR3 sequence is 13 residues long. CDR1 is LGHNA, CDR2 YNFKEQ, per germline. V lost 6 bases, J lost 5 bases, and 12 bases lay in between. The CDR3 nucleotides read TGTGCCAGCAGGGACGGGGGACTAGATACGCAGTATTTT. It translates to CASRDGGLDTQYF.

The rearrangement joins TRBV15 to TRBJ1-5, with D possibly matching TRBD1 (6 bases). The CDR3 is made up of 13 amino acids. From germline, CDR1 is LNHNV and CDR2 YYDKDF (reference sequence). V shed 7 bases and J shed 5 bases, with 12 bases lying between them. CDR3: CATNQGIDQPQHF. In DNA form, the CDR3 reads TGTGCCACCAACCAGGGGATCGATCAGCCCCAGCATTTT. The whole variable domain, remainder taken from reference TRBV15 and TRBJ1-5, is DAMVIQNPRYQVTQFGKPVTLSCSQTLNHNVMYWYQQKSSQAPKLLFHYYDKDFNNEADTPDNFQSRRPNTSFCFLDIRSPGLGDTAMYLCATNQGIDQPQHFGDGTRLSIL.

This clone was seen just once. The chain is built from TRBV29-1 and TRBJ1-1; D is perhaps TRBD1 (5 bases). V dropped 7 bases and J dropped 6 bases, with 18 bases sitting between them. The CDR3 consists of 13 residues. Per germline, CDR1 SQVTM and CDR2 ANQGSEA. The CDR3 is CSAIAWGVAEAFF. The CDR3 nucleotides are TGCAGCGCCATTGCCTGGGGGGTCGCTGAAGCTTTCTTT.

The chain links TRBV19 to TRBJ2-7; 8 bases line up with TRBD1. V was pared by 4 bases and J by 6 bases, with 14 bases of the junction left unmatched. CDR3 length: 16 residues. Germline CDR1 reads LNHDA; CDR2 reads SQIVND (reference sequence). CDR3 residues: CASSKDTRGLYFEQYF. As DNA, the CDR3 is TGTGCCAGTAGTAAGGATACCAGGGGGCTCTACTTCGAGCAGTACTTC.

A single count supports this clone. The V gene is TRBV5-1, the J gene TRBJ1-4; possible D gene TRBD1, 5 bases. Trimming removed 5 bases from V and 5 bases from J, with 22 bases in between. This CDR3 has 17 residues. Germline CDR1 reads SGHRS; CDR2 reads YFSETQ. CDR3 bases: TGCGCCAGCAGTAGCCGAACCCACGGGACGGCCAATGAAAAACTGTTTTTT. This codes for CASSSRTHGTANEKLFF.

The chain recombines TRBV7-2 with TRBJ2-3; D may be TRBD2 (6 bases). CDR1 is SGHTA, CDR2 FQGNSA, per germline. Trimming left V 1 base short and J 6 bases short, with 11 bases between. The CDR3 has 14 amino acids. CDR3 DNA: TGTGCCAGCAGCTTAGTAGCGGCCAGCGATACGCAGTATTTT. Amino acid sequence: CASSLVAASDTQYF.

V gene TRBV4-2 combines with J gene TRBJ1-2; D may be TRBD1 (5 bases). The germline V gene encodes CDR1 LGHNA and CDR2 YNFKEQ. There are 15 residues in the CDR3. Trimming removed 1 base from V and 8 bases from J, with 17 bases in between. Here the CDR3 reads CASSQVWGVQEGYTF. As DNA, the CDR3 is TGTGCCAGCAGCCAAGTTTGGGGGGTCCAGGAGGGCTACACCTTC.

The V gene is TRBV7-2, the J gene TRBJ1-1; 7 nucleotides agree with TRBD1. Germline CDR1 SGHTA, CDR2 FQGNSA. The CDR3 spans 12 residues. With V trimmed by 5 bases and J by 5 bases, 2 bases remained unmatched. CDR3 sequence (DNA): TGTGCCAGCAGCCAGGGGGGAACTGAAGCTTTCTTT. It codes for CASSQGGTEAFF.

The chain has TRBV13 and TRBJ2-1, with D perhaps matching TRBD2 (6 bases). Germline CDR1 PRHDT, CDR2 FYEKMQ (reference sequence). This CDR3 is built from 16 residues. Trimming pared 4 bases from V and 4 bases from J, leaving 17 bases between. The CDR3, as DNA: TGTGCCAGCAGCTCTTCCGGGACTTTCAGGTACAATGAGCAGTTCTTC. It specifies CASSSSGTFRYNEQFF.

This chain uses TRBV6-5 with TRBJ2-5, with a possible D match to TRBD2 (7 bases). The germline gives CDR1 MNHEY, CDR2 SVGAGI. CDR3 length: 14 amino acids. V was pared by 6 bases and J by 2 bases, with 13 bases between. The CDR3: CASRLGGAQETQYF. The DNA of the CDR3 is TGTGCCAGCAGACTAGGGGGGGCTCAAGAGACCCAGTACTTC.

The chain links TRBV6-5 to TRBJ1-6; unclear D gene. Trimming took 3 bases from V and 7 from J, leaving 10 bases between them. The length of the CDR3 is 14 residues. Per the germline V gene, CDR1 is MNHEY and CDR2 is SVGAGI. The CDR3 nucleotides are TGTGCCAGCAGTTATGGTCGGACCAATTCACCCCTCCACTTT. Amino acid sequence: CASSYGRTNSPLHF.

This chain connects TRBV27 to TRBJ1-2; D unresolved. CDR1 and CDR2 (germline): MNHEY, SMNVEV (reference sequence). V was trimmed by 8 bases and J by 4 bases, leaving 14 bases between them. The CDR3 has 13 residues. The CDR3 nucleotides read TGTGCCAGCGCCACGGCTCGGGGCTATGGCTACACCTTC. Amino acids: CASATARGYGYTF.

The V and J genes are TRBV7-2 and TRBJ2-5, with TRBD2 identical over 10 bases. Germline assignment: CDR1 SGHTA and CDR2 FQGNSA. Germline trimming cut 5 bases from V and 4 bases from J; bases unmatched to any gene: 7. The CDR3 runs 15 residues. The CDR3 bases are TGTGCCAGCAGCCCCCTAGCGGGGGATCTAGAGACCCAGTACTTC. Translation: CASSPLAGDLETQYF.

CDR3 region: CASSQEGSGPGLFF. The CDR3 region has the DNA TGTGCCAGCAGCCAAGAAGGATCCGGTCCGGGACTGTTTTTT. V usage is TRBV3-1 (or the pseudogene TRBV3-2) and J usage is TRBJ1-4; the D is unclear. V lost 0 bases and J 13 bases, leaving 15 bases between the germline ends. Germline V lookup: CDR1 LGHDT, CDR2 YNNKEL (reference sequence). The CDR3 extends over 14 amino acids.

The rearrangement joins TRBV5-1 to TRBJ1-2, with D possibly matching TRBD1 (6 bases). V shed 0 bases and J shed 3 bases, with 6 bases lying between them. This CDR3 has 13 residues. CDR1 is SGHRS and CDR2 is YFSETQ in the germline V gene. CDR3 amino acids: CASSLEGDYGYTF. DNA of the CDR3: TGCGCCAGCAGCTTGGAGGGGGACTATGGCTACACCTTC.

The rearrangement uses TRBV29-1 and TRBJ2-1; D perhaps matches TRBD2 (5 bases). This CDR3 spans 14 amino acids. Germline loops: CDR1 SQVTM, CDR2 ANQGSEA. Trimming shortened V by 7 bases and J by 6 bases, and 19 bases separated the two germline ends. The CDR3 nucleotides are TGCAGCGCACCGGGCCGCGGGCGGGTCAATGAGCAGTTCTTC. Residues: CSAPGRGRVNEQFF.

This chain joins TRBV11-2 and TRBJ2-7, with 7 bases fitting TRBD2. This CDR3 contains 12 residues. Losses at the gene ends were 7 bases for V and 9 bases for J; bases not matched to a gene: 9. The germline V gene has CDR1 SGHAT and CDR2 FQNNGV. For the CDR3, the DNA is TGTGCCAGCACCGTCGGGGGGAATATGCAGTACTTC. Its protein is CASTVGGNMQYF.

The rearrangement joins TRBV15 to TRBJ2-6; D is uncertain. Trimming cost V 0 bases and J 0 bases, with 6 bases left between them. The germline V gene has CDR1 LNHNV and CDR2 YYDKDF (reference sequence). The CDR3 covers 16 residues. CDR3 residues: CATSRDQSSGANVLTF. In DNA form, the CDR3 reads TGTGCCACCAGCAGAGATCAGAGCTCTGGGGCCAACGTCCTGACTTTC. Using reference TRBV15 and TRBJ2-6 for the parts outside the CDR3, the full variable domain is DAMVIQNPRYQVTQFGKPVTLSCSQTLNHNVMYWYQQKSSQAPKLLFHYYDKDFNNEADTPDNFQSRRPNTSFCFLDIRSPGLGDTAMYLCATSRDQSSGANVLTFGAGSRLTVL.

This clone was detected once. The chain combines TRBV2 with TRBJ2-7; TRBD2 is a possible D gene (7 bases). Germline V gene sequence: CDR1 SNHLY, CDR2 FYNNEI. V was shortened by 6 bases and J by 2 bases, with 14 bases between the two germline ends. The CDR3 is made up of 14 amino acids. CDR3 coding DNA: TGTGCCAGCAGATCGCGGGGGCTCCCCTACGAGCAGTACTTC. Translation gives CASRSRGLPYEQYF.